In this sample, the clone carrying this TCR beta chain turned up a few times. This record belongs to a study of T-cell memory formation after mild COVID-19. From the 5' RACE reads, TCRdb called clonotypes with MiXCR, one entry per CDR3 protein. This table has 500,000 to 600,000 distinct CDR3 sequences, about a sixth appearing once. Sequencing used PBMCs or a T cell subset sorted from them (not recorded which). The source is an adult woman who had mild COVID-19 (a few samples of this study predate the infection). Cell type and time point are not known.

The CDR3 here is CASSSSEARWIETQYF. Here the CDR3 DNA reads TGTGCCAGCAGCTCCAGCGAGGCCCGGTGGATAGAGACCCAGTACTTC. The V gene is TRBV7-9, the J gene TRBJ2-5; D uncertain. Germline V gene sequence: CDR1 SEHNR, CDR2 FQNEAQ (reference sequence). V dropped 4 bases and J dropped 4 bases, with 19 bases sitting between them. The CDR3 length is 16 residues.